This note documents a single T cell receptor (beta chain) sequence. Its antigen is unknown. TCRdb re-derived calls from the 5' RACE reads in MiXCR, one entry per CDR3 protein. The sample carries 230,000 or so distinct CDR3 sequences, about a sixth recorded once. V lost 3 bases to trimming and J lost 2 bases, with 7 bases between them. The CDR3 sequence is 13 residues long. The data derive from a study of CD8 T cells in ankylosing spondylitis. Findings of the study overall: What appeared characteristic of ankylosing spondylitis blood was a TCR beta motif of eight highly homologous variants. Certain motif variants had earlier appeared in reactive arthritis synovial fluid and blood. Reports say disease-linked clones showed up significantly more in matched ankylosing spondylitis synovial fluid. CD8+ by phenotype, disease-linked clones were relatively rare in peripheral blood.

V gene TRBV12-3 or TRBV12-4 combines with J gene TRBJ1-2; tentative D call: TRBD1 (5 bases). Sequenced input: blood, either unsorted or a sorted T cell fraction (not recorded which). The sequence came from a male donor with ankylosing spondylitis or in good health (not recorded which). The DNA of the CDR3 is TGTGCCAGCAGTTTTCCAGGGAACTATGGCTACACCTTC. It encodes CASSFPGNYGYTF.